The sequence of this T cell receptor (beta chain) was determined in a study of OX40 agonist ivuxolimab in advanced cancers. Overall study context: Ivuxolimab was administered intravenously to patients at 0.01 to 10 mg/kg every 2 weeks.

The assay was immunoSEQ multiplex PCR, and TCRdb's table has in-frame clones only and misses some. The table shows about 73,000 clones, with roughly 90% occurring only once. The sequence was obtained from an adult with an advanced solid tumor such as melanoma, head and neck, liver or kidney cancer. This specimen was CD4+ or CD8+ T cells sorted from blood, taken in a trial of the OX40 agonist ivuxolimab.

This chain's CDR3 is CASSPWERGEQETQYF. The CDR3 coding sequence is TGTGCCAGCAGCCCATGGGAGCGGGGGGAGCAAGAGACCCAGTACTTC. V is TRBV4-2 and J is TRBJ2-5; 9 bases align to TRBD2. Germline values: CDR1 LGHNA, CDR2 YNFKEQ. The J segment lost 2 bases and the V segment lost 4 bases, leaving 8 bases of the junction unmatched. This CDR3 is 16 amino acids long.